The rows below give T cell receptor beta chains drawn from one sample of a study of T cells in tuberculosis. Using immunoSEQ multiplex PCR, the repertoire was profiled, and TCRdb retains in-frame clones only, with some absent. In the table there are under 45,000 clones, around 93% of which are singletons. This sample comprised PBMCs, obtained at tuberculosis diagnosis. The receptors originated from an adult with tuberculosis. CDR3s include the opening cysteine and the closing phenylalanine or tryptophan. Fields, in order: D gene, V gene, clone size, J gene, CDR3 protein, CDR3 DNA. The D gene is left open where the match is weak. The size of a clone is reported for some rows only, either as once, few or many, or as a class for expanded clones.

.	TRBV14	.	TRBJ1-1	CASSQDTPPRGYKETEAFF	TGTGCCAGCAGCCAAGATACCCCACCCCGCGGGTATAAGGAGACTGAAGCTTTCTTT
.	TRBV5-1	few	TRBJ1-5	CASSLDANQPQHF	TGCGCCAGCAGCTTGGATGCGAATCAGCCCCAGCATTTT
TRBD1	TRBV7-2	few	TRBJ1-2	CASSLQGQGATIGYTF	TGTGCCAGCAGCTTACAGGGACAGGGGGCGACAATTGGCTACACCTTC
TRBD2	TRBV27	.	TRBJ2-3	CASSFTTSGTDTQYF	TGTGCCAGCAGTTTTACGACTAGCGGCACAGATACGCAGTATTTT
TRBD1	TRBV5-4	.	TRBJ1-5	CASSFDRGEPQHF	TGTGCCAGCAGCTTCGACAGGGGTGAGCCCCAGCATTTT
.	TRBV5-6	.	TRBJ1-4	CASSLGRGNEKLFF	TGTGCCAGCAGCTTGGGGAGGGGAAATGAAAAACTGTTTTTT
.	TRBV4-2	.	TRBJ2-7	CASSQEGQGLYEQYF	TGTGCCAGCAGCCAAGAGGGCCAGGGACTCTACGAGCAGTACTTC
TRBD2	TRBV4-1	.	TRBJ2-1	CASSQPGLAGGPSNEQFF	TGCGCCAGCAGCCAACCGGGACTAGCGGGGGGGCCAAGTAATGAGCAGTTCTTC
.	TRBV5-6	.	TRBJ2-7	CASSERGGSYEQYF	TGTGCCAGCAGCGAACGAGGAGGATCCTACGAGCAGTACTTC
TRBD2	TRBV4-1	.	TRBJ2-1	CASSRSTSGFYEQFF	TGCGCCAGCAGCCGGTCGACTAGCGGTTTCTATGAGCAGTTCTTC
TRBD2	TRBV7-6	.	TRBJ2-1	CASSSRLANNEQFF	TGTGCCAGCAGCTCCCGACTAGCTAACAATGAGCAGTTCTTC
.	TRBV28	.	TRBJ1-2	CASSLGQGNYGYTF	TGTGCCAGCAGTTTAGGGCAGGGAAACTATGGCTACACCTTC
.	TRBV19	.	TRBJ1-6	CASSISGQPSPLHF	TGTGCCAGTAGTATTTCCGGACAGCCATCACCCCTCCACTTT
.	TRBV7-6	.	TRBJ2-7	CASSLVRSEQYF	TGTGCCAGCAGCTTAGTCAGAAGCGAGCAGTACTTC
.	TRBV18	.	TRBJ2-5	CASSPNPGPETQYF	TGTGCCAGCTCACCAAATCCAGGGCCAGAGACCCAGTACTTC
TRBD1	TRBV7-2	.	TRBJ2-2	CASRITGTGGSGELFF	TGTGCCAGCAGGATCACCGGGACAGGGGGCTCGGGGGAGCTGTTTTTT
.	TRBV12-2	once	TRBJ2-2	CASRPKVAGAANTGELFF	TGTGCAAGTCGCCCAAAGGTAGCGGGGGCCGCGAACACCGGGGAGCTGTTTTTT
TRBD2	TRBV14	once	TRBJ2-4	CASSPGLAPKNIQYF	TGTGCCAGCAGCCCCGGACTAGCGCCCAAAAACATTCAGTACTTC
TRBD1	TRBV7-6	.	TRBJ2-7	CASSSGQGGHLGEQYF	TGTGCCAGCAGCTCCGGACAGGGAGGACATCTGGGGGAGCAGTACTTC
TRBD1	TRBV10-1	.	TRBJ1-3	CASSEGTGGTSGNTIYF	TGCGCCAGCAGTGAGGGGACAGGGGGAACCTCTGGAAACACCATATATTTT
TRBD2	TRBV5-4	.	TRBJ2-1	CASSFGASGHNEQFF	TGTGCCAGCAGCTTCGGAGCTAGCGGACACAATGAGCAGTTCTTC
.	TRBV30	.	TRBJ2-7	CAWRPGTPFSYEQYF	TGTGCCTGGAGACCCGGGACACCCTTCTCCTACGAGCAGTACTTC
TRBD1	TRBV5-1	.	TRBJ2-5	CASSFRDSSGQETQYF	TGCGCCAGCAGCTTCCGGGACAGCAGTGGACAAGAGACCCAGTACTTC
TRBD1	TRBV5-1	.	TRBJ2-7	CASSFGTGAYEQYF	TGCGCCAGCAGCTTCGGGACAGGGGCCTACGAGCAGTACTTC
TRBD1	TRBV6-5	.	TRBJ2-7	CASSYSPDRVYEQYF	TGTGCCAGCAGTTACTCTCCTGACAGGGTGTACGAGCAGTACTTC
TRBD1	TRBV28	once	TRBJ1-2	CASTSGGTPYGYTF	TGTGCCAGCACCTCAGGGGGGACACCCTATGGCTACACCTTC
.	TRBV20-1	.	TRBJ2-3	CSASRGDTQYF	TGCAGTGCTAGCAGGGGAGATACGCAGTATTTT
.	TRBV6-5	.	TRBJ1-1	CASSYNRDTEAFF	TGTGCCAGCAGTTACAATCGGGACACTGAAGCTTTCTTT